A selection of T cell receptor beta chains follows, all from one sample in a study of T cells after yellow fever vaccination. TCRdb fed the 5' RACE reads into MiXCR, producing one record per CDR3 protein. The profile shows hundreds of thousands of distinct CDR3 sequences, roughly 9% of them singletons. The sequencing here drew on CD4+ T cells sorted from PBMCs, taken 5 days after the yellow fever booster vaccination. The origin of the receptors is a man younger than 35 who received the YFV17D yellow fever vaccine. Both conserved end residues are part of each CDR3. D genes are given only for firm matches. Rows may omit the clone size; those that give it use once, few, many or a size class.

clone_size: -
j_call: TRBJ2-2
d_call: TRBD1
v_call: TRBV4-1
cdr3_aa: CASSQPPGGPNTGELFF
cdr3_nt: TGCGCCAGCAGCCAGCCTCCAGGGGGTCCGAACACCGGGGAGCTGTTTTTT

clone_size: -
j_call: TRBJ1-2
d_call: -
v_call: TRBV4-2
cdr3_aa: CASSQDLNALYGYTF
cdr3_nt: TGTGCCAGCAGCCAAGATCTGAACGCCCTATATGGCTACACCTTC

clone_size: few
j_call: TRBJ2-5
d_call: TRBD2
v_call: TRBV12-3/TRBV12-4
cdr3_aa: CASTLGLAAQETQYF
cdr3_nt: TGTGCCAGCACCCTCGGACTAGCGGCACAAGAGACCCAGTACTTC

clone_size: few
j_call: TRBJ2-6
d_call: TRBD1
v_call: TRBV6-2/TRBV6-3
cdr3_aa: CASSSWGQVVPGANVLTF
cdr3_nt: TGTGCCAGCAGTTCCTGGGGACAGGTGGTGCCTGGGGCCAACGTCCTGACTTTC

clone_size: -
j_call: TRBJ2-3
d_call: -
v_call: TRBV6-2/TRBV6-3
cdr3_aa: CASSSSTVTDTQYF
cdr3_nt: TGTGCCAGCAGTTCCAGCACAGTCACAGATACGCAGTATTTT

clone_size: few
j_call: TRBJ2-5
d_call: TRBD2
v_call: TRBV6-2/TRBV6-3
cdr3_aa: CAALGRGLTNQETQYF
cdr3_nt: TGTGCCGCCTTGGGGAGGGGCCTAACCAACCAAGAGACCCAGTACTTC

clone_size: -
j_call: TRBJ1-2
d_call: -
v_call: TRBV5-1
cdr3_aa: CASSLGPESGYTF
cdr3_nt: TGCGCCAGCAGCTTGGGGCCAGAAAGTGGCTACACCTTC

clone_size: many
j_call: TRBJ2-3
d_call: -
v_call: TRBV4-2
cdr3_aa: CASNQVSDTDTQYF
cdr3_nt: TGTGCCAGCAACCAAGTCAGCGACACAGATACGCAGTATTTT

clone_size: once
j_call: TRBJ2-1
d_call: TRBD2
v_call: TRBV2
cdr3_aa: CASRPQGLAGLLF
cdr3_nt: TGTGCCAGCAGACCCCAGGGACTAGCGGGGTTGCTCTTC

clone_size: -
j_call: TRBJ2-5
d_call: -
v_call: TRBV7-2
cdr3_aa: CASSPRGPLQETQYF
cdr3_nt: TGTGCCAGCAGCCCACGAGGGCCGCTCCAAGAGACCCAGTACTTC

clone_size: many
j_call: TRBJ2-5
d_call: TRBD1
v_call: TRBV20-1
cdr3_aa: CSARDAGGGETQYF
cdr3_nt: TGCAGTGCTAGAGATGCAGGGGGTGGGGAGACCCAGTACTTC

clone_size: -
j_call: TRBJ1-3
d_call: -
v_call: TRBV7-8
cdr3_aa: CASSPPGSSGNTIYF
cdr3_nt: TGTGCCAGCAGCCCCCCAGGGTCCTCTGGAAACACCATATATTTT

clone_size: -
j_call: TRBJ2-3
d_call: TRBD1
v_call: TRBV12-3/TRBV12-4
cdr3_aa: CASSLNRGKDTQYF
cdr3_nt: TGTGCCAGCAGTCTTAACAGGGGTAAGGATACGCAGTATTTT

clone_size: -
j_call: TRBJ2-3
d_call: -
v_call: TRBV18
cdr3_aa: CASSPPAADTQYF
cdr3_nt: TGTGCCAGCTCACCACCGGCCGCAGATACGCAGTATTTT

clone_size: many
j_call: TRBJ2-5
d_call: TRBD2
v_call: TRBV4-1
cdr3_aa: CASSQETSGQETQYF
cdr3_nt: TGCGCCAGCAGCCAAGAGACTAGCGGCCAAGAGACCCAGTACTTC

clone_size: many
j_call: TRBJ1-4
d_call: TRBD1
v_call: TRBV5-1
cdr3_aa: CASSVGQGAEKLFF
cdr3_nt: TGCGCCAGCAGCGTGGGACAGGGAGCCGAAAAACTGTTTTTT

clone_size: many
j_call: TRBJ2-1
d_call: -
v_call: TRBV5-5
cdr3_aa: CASSLLANNEQFF
cdr3_nt: TGTGCCAGCAGCTTGTTGGCCAACAATGAGCAGTTCTTC

clone_size: few
j_call: TRBJ1-4
d_call: -
v_call: TRBV7-9
cdr3_aa: CASSPTRGATNEKLFF
cdr3_nt: TGTGCCAGCAGCCCGACGCGAGGGGCAACTAATGAAAAACTGTTTTTT

clone_size: few
j_call: TRBJ2-1
d_call: -
v_call: TRBV9
cdr3_aa: CASSVLGSSYNEQFF
cdr3_nt: TGTGCCAGCAGCGTCCTGGGTAGCTCCTACAATGAGCAGTTCTTC

clone_size: few
j_call: TRBJ2-1
d_call: TRBD2
v_call: TRBV5-6
cdr3_aa: CASSLVTSGNEQFF
cdr3_nt: TGTGCCAGCAGCTTGGTAACTAGCGGGAATGAGCAGTTCTTC

clone_size: -
j_call: TRBJ1-1
d_call: -
v_call: TRBV5-1
cdr3_aa: CASSFVRGTDTEAFF
cdr3_nt: TGCGCCAGCAGCTTCGTAAGGGGAACGGACACTGAAGCTTTCTTT

clone_size: few
j_call: TRBJ2-6
d_call: -
v_call: TRBV13
cdr3_aa: CASSLGAPGSGANVLTF
cdr3_nt: TGTGCCAGCAGCTTAGGGGCTCCTGGCTCTGGGGCCAACGTCCTGACTTTC

clone_size: few
j_call: TRBJ2-7
d_call: -
v_call: TRBV9
cdr3_aa: CASSPTGAYEQYF
cdr3_nt: TGTGCCAGCAGCCCCACCGGGGCCTACGAGCAGTACTTC